Listed below are T cell receptor beta chains from one sample, sequenced in a study of T cells in Graves' hyperthyroidism and ophthalmopathy. MiXCR was run by TCRdb on the multiplex PCR reads, yielding one entry per CDR3 protein. The table shows 350,000 to 500,000 distinct CDR3 sequences, with roughly 15% occurring only once. Sequencing was carried out using blood. Every receptor here comes from a woman aged 18-29 years with Graves' hyperthyroidism. CDR3s include the opening cysteine and the closing phenylalanine or tryptophan. D genes are given only for firm matches. Part of the rows lack a size; the others show once, few, many or a class for expanded clones.

V gene	D gene	J gene	clone size	CDR3 DNA	CDR3 protein
TRBV3-1	TRBD2	TRBJ2-7	many	TGTGCCAGCAGCCAGTACGGGACTAGCGGCTCCTACGAGCAGTACTTC	CASSQYGTSGSYEQYF
TRBV7-6	.	TRBJ2-1	many	TGTGCCAGCAGCTCCCTTAGCGGCGGGGACGAGCAGTTCTTC	CASSSLSGGDEQFF
TRBV27	.	TRBJ1-5	many	TGTGCCAGCAGTTTAACCCCGGACAGAGCGGATCAGCCCCAGCATTTT	CASSLTPDRADQPQHF
TRBV11-2	.	TRBJ2-2	many	TGTGCCAGCAGCTTAGTAGGTGGGGGGCGAACCGGGGAGCTGTTTTTT	CASSLVGGGRTGELFF
TRBV5-6	.	TRBJ2-5	once	TGTGCCAGCAGCTTGGGGTACGGGGACCAAGAGACCCAGTACTTC	CASSLGYGDQETQYF
TRBV30	.	TRBJ1-2	many	TGTGCCTGGAGTACCCGCGGGCGGAACTATGGCTACACCTTC	CAWSTRGRNYGYTF
TRBV20-1	TRBD2	TRBJ2-2	many	TGCAGTGCCAGAGTTCCATGGGGGACTAGCGGAGTGAACACCGGGGAGCTGTTTTTT	CSARVPWGTSGVNTGELFF
TRBV7-7	TRBD2	TRBJ2-2	few	TGTGCTAGCGGCGAGGCTAGCGGCCACCGAAACGCCGGGGAGCTGTTTTTT	CASGEASGHRNAGELFF
TRBV20-1	.	TRBJ1-1	.	TGCAGTGCTAGACTCGACAGTTATGAAGCTTTCTTT	CSARLDSYEAFF
TRBV30	TRBD1	TRBJ1-1	many	TGTGCCTGGAGTGTAGGGGGCGCGGGCACTGAAGCTTTCTTT	CAWSVGGAGTEAFF
TRBV7-2	.	TRBJ1-3	.	TGTGCCAGCAGCTCTTACTCGGCAGGGAGAGGAAACACCATATATTTT	CASSSYSAGRGNTIYF
TRBV7-2	.	TRBJ2-3	many	TGTGCCAGCAGCTTTGACAGCAGCACAGATACGCAGTATTTT	CASSFDSSTDTQYF
TRBV20-1	TRBD2	TRBJ2-7	many	TGCAGTGCTAGCTCCCCCGCTAGCGGACTAACCTACGAGCAGTACTTC	CSASSPASGLTYEQYF
TRBV5-1	.	TRBJ2-2	few	TGCGCCAGCAGGCTCGAATGGGGGCCCGGGGAGCTGTTTTTT	CASRLEWGPGELFF
TRBV3-1	.	TRBJ1-4	many	TGTGCCAGCAGCCGGACAGCTAATGAAAAACTGTTTTTT	CASSRTANEKLFF
TRBV28	TRBD2	TRBJ2-7	many	TGTGCCAGCAGTCTTTGGGGGGGGAGGACGGCCGAGCAGTACTTC	CASSLWGGRTAEQYF
TRBV12-3/TRBV12-4	TRBD2	TRBJ2-7	many	TGTGCCAGCAGCCACGGACCGGGACTAGCGTTCTACGAGCAGTACTTC	CASSHGPGLAFYEQYF
TRBV20-1	.	TRBJ1-5	few	TGCAGTGCTAGCTGGGGGCGTAGCAATCAGCCCCAGCATTTT	CSASWGRSNQPQHF
TRBV20-1	TRBD1	TRBJ1-2	many	TGCAGTGTCGGTAGGGGGCGAGGCTACACCTTC	CSVGRGRGYTF
TRBV20-1	.	TRBJ2-7	many	TGCAGTGCGCCCGGGACGAGTACCTACGAGCAGTACTTC	CSAPGTSTYEQYF
TRBV20-1	TRBD2	TRBJ2-2	many	TGCAGTGCTAGTCGAGCGGGAGGCACCGGGGAGCTGTTTTTT	CSASRAGGTGELFF
TRBV13	.	TRBJ2-7	.	TGTGCCAGCAGCTCCCAGAGCCTCAACGAGCAGTACTTC	CASSSQSLNEQYF
TRBV10-1	.	TRBJ1-2	.	TGCGCCAGCAGATCGGACAGTGCAAACTATGGCTACACCTTC	CASRSDSANYGYTF
TRBV14	TRBD1	TRBJ2-2	few	TGTGCCAGCAGCATAAACCCGGGACAGCCGAACACCGGGGAGCTGTTTTTT	CASSINPGQPNTGELFF